The 17 T cell receptor beta chains reported below all come from one sample, sequenced in a study of response to subunit inactivated influenza vaccine. TCRdb reprocessed the RT-PCR reads via MiXCR and lists one record per CDR3 protein. This sample has under 750,000 distinct CDR3 sequences, with roughly 12% found just once. The material was PBMCs from blood, obtained on the day of vaccination. Every receptor here comes from a man in his forties or fifties who received an inactivated influenza vaccine.

Ten or more counts support this clonotype. The genes are TRBV5-1 and TRBJ2-3, with D uncertain. CDR1 SGHRS and CDR2 YFSETQ come from the germline V gene. The CDR3 runs to 15 residues. Between the trimmed V and J ends, which lost 3 bases and 0 bases, there was a span of 11 bases. CDR3 sequence (DNA): TGCGCCAGCAGCTCCCGGGCCATGAGCACAGATACGCAGTATTTT. It specifies CASSSRAMSTDTQYF. Full variable domain (remainder filled in from reference TRBV5-1 and TRBJ2-3): KAGVTQTPRYLIKTRGQQVTLSCSPISGHRSVSWYQQTPGQGLQFLFEYFSETQRNKGNFPGRFSGRQFSNSRSEMNVSTLELGDSALYLCASSSRAMSTDTQYFGPGTRLTVL.

Ten or more counts support this clonotype. The gene calls are TRBV29-1 and TRBJ1-1; D remains unclear. Trimming left V 7 bases short and J 4 bases short, with 13 bases between. The CDR3 length is 12 residues. Germline V gene lookup returns CDR1 SQVTM and CDR2 ANQGSEA. Here the CDR3 DNA reads TGCAGCGCCCACCAACTGATCACTGAAGCTTTCTTT. This encodes CSAHQLITEAFF.

The chain uses TRBV4-3 and TRBJ2-2; TRBD1 is a possible D gene (6 bases). CDR1 is LGHNA and CDR2 is YSLEER in the germline V gene. Trimming left V 0 bases short and J 7 bases short, with 12 bases between. This CDR3 contains 15 residues. CDR3 DNA sequence: TGCGCCAGCAGCCAAGAAGGCACAGGGATCGGGGAGCTGTTTTTT. Amino acids: CASSQEGTGIGELFF.

This clonotype occurred a few times. This sequence joins TRBV24-1 and TRBJ2-3; possibly TRBD1 for D (6 bases). V gave up 2 bases and J gave up 4 bases, with 15 bases separating them. The CDR3 contains 16 residues. CDR1 and CDR2 (germline): KGHDR, SFDVKD. For the CDR3, the DNA is TGTGCCACCAGTGATTCCGGGACAAGAATCGCAGATACGCAGTATTTT. Amino acid sequence: CATSDSGTRIADTQYF.

This clonotype was seen many times. The rearrangement joins TRBV29-1 to TRBJ2-7; TRBD1 matches at 7 bases. CDR1 is SQVTM, CDR2 ANQGSEA, per germline. J gave up 2 bases and V 6 bases, and 7 bases lay outside the gene matches. CDR3 length: 13 residues. Written as DNA, the CDR3 is TGCAGCGTAGGGGGACAGCGAACCTACGAGCAGTACTTC. Its translation: CSVGGQRTYEQYF.

This clonotype was observed at least ten times. V is TRBV10-3 and J is TRBJ1-1, with TRBD1 as a possible D gene (5 bases). The CDR3 is 15 residues long. CDR1 ENHRY and CDR2 SYGVKD come from the germline V gene. V was shortened by 0 bases and J by 0 bases, with 8 bases between the two germline ends. CDR3 region: CAISESGPMNTEAFF. The CDR3 DNA reads as TGTGCCATCAGTGAGTCGGGACCGATGAACACTGAAGCTTTCTTT.

The J gene is TRBJ2-7, the V gene TRBV27; D assignment may be TRBD1 or TRBD2 (5 bases each). CDR1 and CDR2 from the germline V gene are MNHEY and SMNVEV (reference sequence). CDR3 length: 15 amino acids. V was trimmed by 0 bases and J by 3 bases, leaving 12 bases between them. For the CDR3, the DNA is TGTGCCAGCAGTTTATCTTCCGGGGCGGACTACGAGCAGTACTTC. It encodes CASSLSSGADYEQYF.

V is TRBV5-5 and J is TRBJ2-5, with 8 nucleotides matching TRBD1. The V gene end was trimmed by 0 bases and the J gene end by 5 bases; junction bases not matched to a gene: 12. The CDR3 covers 17 residues. CDR1 and CDR2 (germline): SGHKS, YYEKEE (reference sequence). The CDR3 loop is CASSLEGQGHPTETQYF. As DNA, the CDR3 is TGTGCCAGCAGCTTGGAAGGACAGGGCCACCCAACTGAGACCCAGTACTTC.

As to this clonotype: This CDR3 is missing its conserved last phenylalanine or tryptophan, likely due to a read error. This chain joins TRBV7-2 and TRBJ2-7; 13 bases line up with TRBD2. V was pared by 3 bases and J by 2 bases, with 1 base of the junction left unmatched. The CDR3 has 15 residues. Germline CDR1 SGHTA, CDR2 FQGNSA. The CDR3 DNA reads TGTGCCAGCAGCTTGGGACTAGCGGGACCCTACGAGCAGTACTTA. Translating gives CASSLGLAGPYEQYL.

This clonotype was counted between two and nine times. The chain joins TRBV20-1 to TRBJ2-7, with TRBD2 identical over 7 bases. Per germline, CDR1 DFQATT and CDR2 SNEGSKA (reference sequence). Trimming at V came to 5 bases and at J to 3 bases, leaving 16 bases not matched to a gene. The CDR3 is made up of 16 amino acids. CDR3 DNA sequence: TGCAGTGCTGCAGACGTCCTAGCGGCGAATAACTACGAGCAGTACTTC. It is translated as CSAADVLAANNYEQYF.

There are a few counts of this clonotype. The J gene is TRBJ1-5, the V gene TRBV28; D possibly corresponds to TRBD1 (5 bases). The CDR3 contains 14 residues. V was cut by 5 bases and J by 7 bases, with 15 bases left in between. Per the germline V gene, CDR1 is MDHEN and CDR2 is SYDVKM. CDR3 amino acids: CASSQGPLGQPQHF. CDR3 DNA sequence: TGTGCCAGCAGTCAGGGCCCCCTGGGGCAGCCCCAGCATTTT.

The chain joins TRBV7-9 to TRBJ1-5; D gene ambiguous. Germline lookup yields CDR1 SEHNR and CDR2 FQNEAQ (reference sequence). The V end lost 5 bases, the J end lost 1 base, and 12 bases lay between the germline ends. CDR3 length equals 15 residues. The CDR3 nucleotides are TGTGCCAGCAGCCGCTCGTCGGGGAGCAATCAGCCCCAGCATTTT. Translating it yields CASSRSSGSNQPQHF.

This clonotype was detected only a few times. The rearrangement joins TRBV20-1 to TRBJ2-1; 7 bases match TRBD1. The CDR3 contains 15 residues. Germline V CDR1 and CDR2: DFQATT, SNEGSKA (reference sequence). The V segment lost 3 bases and the J segment 0 bases; nucleotides outside the gene matches: 5. CDR3 in amino acids: CSARRQGSSYNEQFF. The CDR3 coding sequence is TGCAGTGCTAGGCGACAGGGCAGCTCCTACAATGAGCAGTTCTTC.

The CDR3 DNA follows: TGCAGTGCTAGTTACGGACAAGAGACCCAGTACTTC. This translates into CSASYGQETQYF. The chain employs TRBV20-1 and TRBJ2-5; D gene unclear. CDR3 length: 12 residues. Germline values: CDR1 DFQATT, CDR2 SNEGSKA (reference sequence). V shed 3 bases and J shed 2 bases, with 7 bases lying between them.

This clonotype was detected only a few times. The chain uses TRBV28 and TRBJ2-7, with TRBD2 as a possible D gene (6 bases). CDR1 and CDR2 (germline): MDHEN, SYDVKM. The length of the CDR3 is 16 residues. V was trimmed by 2 bases and J by 6 bases, leaving 20 bases between them. The CDR3 region is CASSLKFGGTLGEQYF. CDR3 nucleotides: TGTGCCAGCAGTTTAAAATTCGGGGGAACCTTGGGCGAGCAGTACTTC.

J is TRBJ2-7 and V is TRBV10-1, with TRBD2 identical over 9 bases. Germline assignment: CDR1 WNHNN and CDR2 SYGVQD (reference sequence). The CDR3 contains 15 residues. The trim removed 1 base at V and 3 bases at J, leaving 4 bases unmatched. CDR3 protein: CASSEFERGDYEQYF. The DNA of the CDR3 is TGCGCCAGCAGTGAGTTCGAGCGGGGGGACTACGAGCAGTACTTC.

This clonotype was seen a handful of times. The chain couples TRBV15 to TRBJ2-2; the D is unclear. Germline CDR1 and CDR2: LNHNV and YYDKDF (reference sequence). This CDR3 region has 17 residues. Between the trimmed V and J ends, which lost 5 bases and 0 bases, there was a span of 16 bases. CDR3 coding DNA: TGTGCCACCAGCGGCCGGCTGAACAACGCGAACACCGGGGAGCTGTTTTTT. Translation: CATSGRLNNANTGELFF.